The 18 T cell receptor beta chains listed next were all sequenced from one sample in a study of cytomegalovirus exposure and HLA in healthy donors. A multiplex PCR was run with 60 Vbeta primers and 13 Jbeta primers. Sequencing was performed with immunoSEQ multiplex PCR; in TCRdb, only in-frame clones are kept and a portion is missing. The sample includes fewer than 150,000 clones, roughly four fifths of them seen just once. Input material: PBMCs. The source of these receptors is a woman in her fifties or sixties in good health and CMV-seronegative.

There are a few counts of this clone. J is TRBJ1-3 and V is TRBV10-3; 10 nucleotides line up with TRBD1. This CDR3 is 13 amino acids long. CDR1 and CDR2 (germline): ENHRY, SYGVKD. V was clipped by 8 bases and J by 9 bases; unmatched bases: 7. The CDR3 DNA reads TGTGCCATCTCACCGGGACAGGGGCCCACCATATATTTT. Its protein is CAISPGQGPTIYF.

The V and J genes are TRBV2 and TRBJ2-2; no definite D call. This CDR3 contains 14 residues. Germline values: CDR1 SNHLY, CDR2 FYNNEI. Trimming removed 6 bases from V and 1 base from J, with 9 bases in between. The CDR3 here is CASSASGNTGELFF. The CDR3 DNA sequence: TGTGCCAGCAGCGCATCGGGGAACACCGGGGAGCTGTTTTTT.

CDR3 sequence: CASSEYVWPNEQFF. DNA for the CDR3: TGTGCCAGCAGTGAATATGTCTGGCCAAATGAGCAGTTCTTC. The V gene is TRBV25-1, the J gene TRBJ2-1; D gene uncertain. The CDR3 contains 14 residues. Germline values: CDR1 MGHDK, CDR2 SYGVNS. The ends were cut back, 0 bases at V and 7 bases at J, with 10 bases in the middle.

This sequence joins TRBV14 and TRBJ1-2, with D perhaps TRBD1 (5 bases). This CDR3 contains 13 residues. Germline-derived CDR1 and CDR2 are SGHDN and FVKESK. Trimming shortened V by 4 bases and J by 8 bases, and 14 bases separated the two germline ends. The CDR3 nucleotides read TGTGCCAGCAGCCTTACGCGGGGGACCGGCTACACCTTC. Translating gives CASSLTRGTGYTF.

The chain employs TRBV11-2 and TRBJ2-7; TRBD2 is a possible D gene (6 bases). Per the germline V gene, CDR1 is SGHAT and CDR2 is FQNNGV. This CDR3 spans 16 amino acids. The ends were cut back, 3 bases at V and 6 bases at J, with 21 bases in the middle. CDR3 sequence reads: CASSLRVSGGSGEQYF. CDR3 nucleotides: TGTGCCAGCAGCTTGCGGGTGTCTGGGGGGTCAGGCGAGCAGTACTTC.

This clone was seen more than once but under ten times. The gene calls are TRBV19 and TRBJ1-1; 7 bases fit TRBD1. The CDR3 consists of 14 residues. V lost 5 bases and J lost 6; bases outside the gene matches: 9. Per the germline V gene, CDR1 is LNHDA and CDR2 is SQIVND (reference sequence). The CDR3 sequence: CASSGRGTVPEAFF. The CDR3 bases are TGTGCCAGTAGTGGGCGAGGGACAGTTCCTGAAGCTTTCTTT.

The chain links TRBV6-5 to TRBJ2-7; D is perhaps TRBD1 (5 bases). Per germline, CDR1 MNHEY and CDR2 SVGAGI. V lost 0 bases, J lost 3 bases, and 12 bases lay in between. The CDR3 covers 15 residues. CDR3: CASSYSPTEFYEQYF. For the CDR3, the DNA is TGTGCCAGCAGTTACTCCCCGACAGAGTTCTACGAGCAGTACTTC.

The J gene is TRBJ2-4, the V gene TRBV4-1; 9 nucleotides line up with TRBD2. Per germline, CDR1 MGHRA and CDR2 YSYEKL. CDR3 size: 16 residues. The J segment lost 14 bases and the V segment lost 0 bases, leaving 14 bases of the junction unmatched. The CDR3 loop reads CASSQEPRSKGGGEYF. CDR3 coding DNA: TGCGCCAGCAGCCAAGAGCCCAGGAGTAAGGGCGGGGGGGAGTACTTC.

The CDR3 nucleotides are TGCGCCAGCCGAACCTCGGACAGGGGATACAATGAGCAGTTCTTC. It specifies CASRTSDRGYNEQFF. The chain recombines TRBV5-1 with TRBJ2-1, with 9 bases fitting TRBD1. Trimming cost V 7 bases and J 4 bases; bases outside gene matches: 9. This CDR3 has 15 residues. In germline, CDR1 is SGHRS, CDR2 YFSETQ.

The chain has TRBV6-1 and TRBJ2-3; D may be TRBD1 (5 bases). Germline assignment: CDR1 MNHNS and CDR2 SASEGT. Trimming left V 7 bases short and J 3 bases short, with 14 bases between. This CDR3 region has 14 residues. CDR3 sequence reads: CASTLSRGTDTQYF. In DNA form, the CDR3 reads TGTGCCAGCACCCTATCTAGGGGAACAGATACGCAGTATTTT.

The chain has TRBV7-9 and TRBJ2-6; tentatively, D is TRBD1 (6 bases). Trimming cost V 2 bases and J 3 bases, with 20 bases left between them. The CDR3 spans 19 residues. Germline V gives CDR1 SEHNR, CDR2 FQNEAQ (reference sequence). Here the CDR3 DNA reads TGTGCCAGCAGCTTACCCGAGGGGGAGTTGCCCAATGGGGCCAACGTCCTGACTTTC. Translating it yields CASSLPEGELPNGANVLTF.

V is TRBV25-1 and J is TRBJ2-7; 14 bases line up with TRBD2. The CDR3 contains 15 residues. Losses at the gene ends were 7 bases for V and 2 bases for J; bases not matched to a gene: 4. Looked up from germline, CDR1 is MGHDK and CDR2 is SYGVNS. This CDR3 reads CASTKGLAGAYEQYF. CDR3 coding DNA: TGTGCCAGCACCAAGGGACTAGCGGGGGCCTACGAGCAGTACTTC.

V gene TRBV7-9 combines with J gene TRBJ1-6, with D perhaps matching TRBD1 (5 bases). CDR1 SEHNR and CDR2 FQNEAQ come from the germline V gene (reference sequence). CDR3 length: 16 residues. Trimming left V 5 bases short and J 9 bases short, with 20 bases between. The CDR3 is CASSISGWQGGSPLHF. The CDR3 nucleotides are TGTGCCAGCAGCATTTCGGGATGGCAGGGAGGTTCACCCCTCCACTTT.

J is TRBJ1-4 and V is TRBV19, with TRBD1 as a possible D gene (6 bases). V shed 7 bases and J shed 8 bases, with 14 bases lying between them. Germline CDR1 is LNHDA and CDR2 is SQIVND (reference sequence). The CDR3 has 13 amino acids. CDR3 in DNA: TGTGCCAGTAACGGGGGGGCTGGCGAAAAACTGTTTTTT. Translation: CASNGGAGEKLFF.

This clone was recorded a few times. The chain recombines TRBV6-5 with TRBJ1-1; possibly TRBD1 for D (6 bases). There are 16 residues in the CDR3. Per the germline V gene, CDR1 is MNHEY and CDR2 is SVGAGI. The V gene lost 4 bases and the J gene lost 0 bases, with 15 bases spanning the gap. The DNA of the CDR3 is TGTGCCAGCAGTTTAGACAGGTCTATGATGAACACTGAAGCTTTCTTT. Translating it yields CASSLDRSMMNTEAFF.

The sample holds one count of this clone. The rearrangement uses TRBV27 and TRBJ2-5, with D tentatively TRBD2 (6 bases). Germline CDR1 MNHEY, CDR2 SMNVEV (reference sequence). This CDR3 contains 14 residues. Trimming stripped 3 bases from V and 5 bases from J, with 13 bases between. In DNA, the CDR3 is TGTGCCAGCAGTTTTTCCGGGGGTAGGGAGACCCAGTACTTC. It specifies CASSFSGGRETQYF.

The chain recombines TRBV27 with TRBJ1-1; D call uncertain. Germline V gene sequence: CDR1 MNHEY, CDR2 SMNVEV (reference sequence). This CDR3 has 13 amino acids. With 5 bases removed from V and 6 bases from J, the gap between germline ends came to 13 bases. CDR3 DNA sequence: TGTGCCAGCAGTCCACGCGGTTTGTCTGAAGCTTTCTTT. Its translation is CASSPRGLSEAFF.

The V gene is TRBV2, the J gene TRBJ2-7; TRBD1 matches 10 bases. Germline V gene lookup returns CDR1 SNHLY and CDR2 FYNNEI. CDR3 length: 15 amino acids. Germline trimming cut 6 bases from V and 4 bases from J; bases unmatched to any gene: 9. The CDR3 nucleotides read TGTGCCAGCAGCCACCGGGACAGGGGTTTTTACGAGCAGTACTTC. Protein product: CASSHRDRGFYEQYF.